The T cell receptor beta chain under discussion was sequenced for a study of T cell repertoires in cytomegalovirus infection. About the study: It can be stated that public TCR beta signatures indicated CMV infection as well as a matching HLA type. Study conclusions and caveats: Clonotypes of TCR beta that were HLA-C-restricted and CMV-specific dominated the ex vivo response. Pooled public TCR beta family frequency picked out CMV carriers with the relevant HLA.

TCRdb recomputed calls from the reads with MiXCR, one row per CDR3 protein. The sample lists about 210,000 distinct CDR3 sequences; 6% to 8% were seen once. Unmatched junction bases numbered 3, after V lost 3 bases and J lost 0 bases. The CDR3 has 17 residues. Looked up from germline, CDR1 is LNHDA and CDR2 is SQIVND (reference sequence). This clonotype has a count of ten or more. Its antigen is still unknown. V usage is TRBV19 and J usage is TRBJ2-2; 11 positions match TRBD1. The clonotype was recovered from a human donor in good health (CMV status not recorded). Some clones in this sample may be carry-over from other donors' samples. Sequencing was performed on PBMCs. The CDR3 protein is CASSIRTGGANTGELFF. The CDR3 nucleotides are TGTGCCAGTAGTATCAGGACAGGGGGCGCGAACACCGGGGAGCTGTTTTTT.